This T cell receptor beta chain originates from a study of lung T cells in sarcoidosis with Löfgren's syndrome. The study's findings and limits: In alpha-beta pairs, TRAV12-1 favored TRBV2, and their CDR3s were homologous. Versus controls, Löfgren's syndrome patients reportedly showed TRAV12-1 and TRBV2 as most expanded. Multiple Löfgren's syndrome patients reportedly shared TRAV12-1 and TRBV2 CDR3 motifs, suggesting public CD4+ TCRs.

Comment on this clonotype: What it binds is not known. At one end the junction does not follow the germline gene, possibly because of a read error.

CDR1 and CDR2 (germline): MNHEY, SVGAGI. This CDR3 has 14 amino acids. TCRdb ran MiXCR on the reads and lists one entry per CDR3 protein. The sample holds more than 8,500 distinct CDR3 sequences, 15% to 20% seen once. This sequence originates from a human donor with sarcoidosis (Löfgren's syndrome or another form), or a control subject (not recorded which). The chain uses TRBV6-5 and TRBJ1-6; D is ambiguous. The specimen was CD4+ T cells from bronchoalveolar lavage. The CDR3 coding sequence is TGTGCCAGTAGTTACCTCGGAGAGAATTCACCCCTCCACTTT. Translated, it gives CASSYLGENSPLHF.